This T cell receptor (beta chain) appears in the sequencing data of a study of T cells in Graves' hyperthyroidism and ophthalmopathy. Study-wide context: Peripheral blood draws took place at initial diagnosis, ahead of any treatment.

There are 15 residues in the CDR3. The germline gives CDR1 SGHDN, CDR2 FVKESK. V was clipped by 2 bases and J by 9 bases, with 14 bases between them. Amplified TCR beta CDR3 regions came from RNA transcripts. The HTBI set primed first-round TCR CDR3 RT-PCR. In TCRdb, the multiplex PCR reads were re-called with MiXCR into one record per CDR3 protein. Altogether roughly 420,000 distinct CDR3 sequences are present, approximately 14% being singletons, with the ten largest covering almost 8%. Patients aged 18 to 65 had newly diagnosed hyperthyroidism that had lasted under 2 months. This clonotype was obtained from a woman under 30 with Graves' hyperthyroidism. V is TRBV14 and J is TRBJ1-6; TRBD1 is a possible D gene (5 bases). The sample comprised blood. The CDR3 DNA follows: TGTGCCAGCAGCCAACACTTCTACGGGGGTTCACCCCTCCACTTT. It encodes CASSQHFYGGSPLHF.